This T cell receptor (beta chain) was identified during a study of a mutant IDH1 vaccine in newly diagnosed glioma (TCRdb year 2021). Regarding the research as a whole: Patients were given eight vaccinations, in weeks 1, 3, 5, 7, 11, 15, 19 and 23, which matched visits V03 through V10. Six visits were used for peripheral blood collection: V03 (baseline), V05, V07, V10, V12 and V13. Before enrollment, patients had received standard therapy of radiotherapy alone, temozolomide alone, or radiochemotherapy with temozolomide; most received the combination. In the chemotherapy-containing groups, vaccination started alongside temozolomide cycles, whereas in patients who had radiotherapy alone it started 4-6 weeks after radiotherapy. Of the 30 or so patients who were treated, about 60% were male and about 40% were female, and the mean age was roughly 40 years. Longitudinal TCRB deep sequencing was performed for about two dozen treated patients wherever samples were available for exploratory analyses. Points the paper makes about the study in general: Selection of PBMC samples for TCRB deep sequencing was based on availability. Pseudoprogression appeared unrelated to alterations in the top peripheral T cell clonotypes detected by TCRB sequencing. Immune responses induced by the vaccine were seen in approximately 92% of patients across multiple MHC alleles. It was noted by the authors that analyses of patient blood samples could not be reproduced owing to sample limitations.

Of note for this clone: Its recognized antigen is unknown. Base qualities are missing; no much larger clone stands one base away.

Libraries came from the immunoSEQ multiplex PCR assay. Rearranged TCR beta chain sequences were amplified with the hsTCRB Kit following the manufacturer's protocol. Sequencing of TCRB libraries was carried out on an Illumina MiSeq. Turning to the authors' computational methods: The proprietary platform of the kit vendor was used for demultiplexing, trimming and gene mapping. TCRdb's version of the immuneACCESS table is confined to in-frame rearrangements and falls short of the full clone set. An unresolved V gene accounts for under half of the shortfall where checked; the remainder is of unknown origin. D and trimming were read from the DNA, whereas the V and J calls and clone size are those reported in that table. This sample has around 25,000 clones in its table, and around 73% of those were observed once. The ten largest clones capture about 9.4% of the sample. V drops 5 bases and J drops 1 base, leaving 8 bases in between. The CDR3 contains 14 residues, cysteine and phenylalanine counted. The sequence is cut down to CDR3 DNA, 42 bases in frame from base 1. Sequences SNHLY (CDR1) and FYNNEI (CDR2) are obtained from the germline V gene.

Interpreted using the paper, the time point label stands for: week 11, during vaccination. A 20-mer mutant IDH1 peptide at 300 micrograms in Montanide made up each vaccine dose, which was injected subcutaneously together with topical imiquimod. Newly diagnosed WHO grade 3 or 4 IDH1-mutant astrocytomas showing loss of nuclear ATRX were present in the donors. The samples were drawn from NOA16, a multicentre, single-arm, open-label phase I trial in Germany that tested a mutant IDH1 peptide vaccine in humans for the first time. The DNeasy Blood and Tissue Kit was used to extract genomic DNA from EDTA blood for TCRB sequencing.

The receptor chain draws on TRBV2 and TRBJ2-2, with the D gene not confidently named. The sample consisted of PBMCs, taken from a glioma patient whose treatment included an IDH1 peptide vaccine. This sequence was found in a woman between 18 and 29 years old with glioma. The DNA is TGTGCCAGCAGTTTATTAGAGAACACCGGGGAGCTGTTTTTT. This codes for CASSLLENTGELFF. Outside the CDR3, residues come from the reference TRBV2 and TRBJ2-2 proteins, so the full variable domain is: EPEVTQTPSHQVTQMGQEVILRCVPISNHLYFYWYRQILGQKVEFLVSFYNNEISEKSEIFDDQFSVERPDGSNFTLKIRSTKLEDSAMYFCASSLLENTGELFFGEGSRLTVL.